The TCR beta chain described here comes from a study of OX40 agonist ivuxolimab in advanced cancers. Study overall: Dose-escalation cases comprised hepatocellular carcinoma, melanoma, renal cell or head and neck cancer. Partial responses were recorded for three patients, including one with hepatocellular carcinoma and two with cutaneous melanoma. Study results and caveats: The study found that CD8+ T cells averaged more expanded clones than CD4+.

The CDR3 spans 13 residues. Between the trimmed V and J ends, which lost 4 bases and 2 bases, there was a span of 8 bases. In germline, CDR1 is MDHEN, CDR2 SYDVKM. The repertoire was sequenced with immunoSEQ multiplex PCR; TCRdb's copy has only in-frame clones and lacks some. The repertoire holds about 32,000 clones, with 81% as singletons. For this clone: No antigen is known for it. Other DNA sequences in the sample encode the same CDR3.

The sample here was CD4+ or CD8+ T cells sorted from blood, taken in a trial of the OX40 agonist ivuxolimab. The chain is built from TRBV28 and TRBJ2-5; D unclear. The sequence came from an adult with an advanced solid tumor such as melanoma, head and neck, liver or kidney cancer. CDR3 nucleotide sequence: TGTGCCAGCAGTTCGCCTGCTCAAGAGACCCAGTACTTC. Residues: CASSSPAQETQYF.